This T cell receptor beta chain is drawn from a study of T cell repertoires in cytomegalovirus infection. At the level of the study: HLA-B-restricted CMV epitopes that are well studied were used alongside recently identified HLA-C-restricted ones. Based on public TCR beta signatures, there were indications of CMV infection and of a matching HLA type.

The J segment lost 11 bases and the V segment lost 5 bases, leaving 17 bases of the junction unmatched. In germline, CDR1 is MNHEY, CDR2 SMNVEV (reference sequence). The CDR3 totals 16 residues. From the reads, TCRdb called clonotypes with MiXCR, one entry per CDR3 protein. The sample has around 750,000 distinct CDR3 sequences, approximately 30% seen once. Overall study results and limits: Of the TCR beta families, the public ones yielded a cumulative frequency that identified carriers of CMV plus the relevant HLA. HLA-C-restricted CMV clonotypes gave the most frequent clonotype in two of eight donors.

This clonotype was detected only a few times. Antigen unknown. The source was cultured CD8+ T cells from PBMCs, collected from culture after CMV antigen stimulation. This TCR derives from a human donor in good health (CMV status not recorded). Some clones in this sample may be carry-over from other donors' samples. The chain links TRBV27 to TRBJ1-5; 8 nucleotides match TRBD1. CDR3: CASSPSTGETNGAQHF. DNA for the CDR3: TGTGCCAGCAGTCCGTCGACAGGGGAAACAAATGGGGCCCAGCATTTT.